The T cell receptor (beta chain) described here comes from a study of T cell responses to AZD1222 COVID-19 vaccine. Profiled with immunoSEQ multiplex PCR; TCRdb holds only in-frame clones, not every one. The sample lists roughly 28,000 clones; roughly 90% were seen once. Germline lookup yields CDR1 LGHNA and CDR2 YSLEER. The trim removed 3 bases at V and 1 base at J, leaving 3 bases unmatched. The CDR3 sequence is 16 residues long. This clone was recorded once. Its matching antigen is unknown. General study points: In a largely white British group with more females than males, clonal diversity was possibly underestimated. Only a handful of AZD1222 recipients tested seropositive at baseline. Nearly half of spike-specific TCRs reportedly target unmutated variant regions. Repertoires in all cases were sampled only once the peak T cell response had passed.

The sequence was collected from an adult in good health. The chain couples TRBV4-3 to TRBJ2-1; 10 nucleotides line up with TRBD2. The sample was peripheral blood, taken on day 0 of AZD1222 vaccination. The CDR3 reads CASSHELAGSYNEQFF. The CDR3 nucleotides read TGCGCCAGCAGCCATGAACTAGCGGGGTCCTACAATGAGCAGTTCTTC.